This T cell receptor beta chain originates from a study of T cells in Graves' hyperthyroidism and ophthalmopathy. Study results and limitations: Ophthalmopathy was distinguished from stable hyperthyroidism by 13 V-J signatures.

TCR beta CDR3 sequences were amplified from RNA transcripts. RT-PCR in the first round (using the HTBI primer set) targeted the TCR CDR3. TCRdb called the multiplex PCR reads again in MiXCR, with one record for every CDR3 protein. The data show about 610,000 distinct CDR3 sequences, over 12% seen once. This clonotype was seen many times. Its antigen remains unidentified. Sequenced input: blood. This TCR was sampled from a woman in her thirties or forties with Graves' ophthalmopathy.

CDR3 amino acids: CATSRDRSSMNTEAFF. The CDR3 DNA reads as TGTGCCACCAGCAGAGATAGGAGCAGTATGAACACTGAAGCTTTCTTT. V is TRBV15 and J is TRBJ1-1; D call uncertain. The CDR3 has 16 amino acids. CDR1 LNHNV and CDR2 YYDKDF come from the germline V gene (reference sequence). Trimming took off 0 bases at V and 0 bases at J, with 11 bases between the two ends.